Below, 6 T cell receptor beta chains from the same sample are listed, as sequenced in a study of cytotoxic CD8 clonotypes in ibrutinib-treated CLL. Method: immunoSEQ multiplex PCR; TCRdb's copy keeps in-frame clones and lacks some. The sample holds 110,000 to 150,000 clones, 75% to 95% seen once. The material sequenced was PBMCs, taken after 12 months of ibrutinib treatment. All receptors derive from a human donor with chronic lymphocytic leukemia.

The rearrangement links TRBV6-1 to TRBJ1-1; 7 nucleotides line up with TRBD1. With 5 bases clipped from V and 0 bases from J, the junction kept 6 bases outside the gene matches. The CDR3 length is 15 residues. Germline V gene lookup returns CDR1 MNHNS and CDR2 SASEGT. DNA for the CDR3: TGTGCCAGCAGTCCAGGACAGGACATGAACACTGAAGCTTTCTTT. Its translation is CASSPGQDMNTEAFF.

The chain recombines TRBV4-3 with TRBJ2-7; D may correspond to TRBD1 or TRBD2 (5 bases each). CDR1 is LGHNA, CDR2 YSLEER, per germline. This CDR3 is built from 16 residues. The ends were cut back, 0 bases at V and 4 bases at J, with 16 bases in the middle. CDR3 sequence: CASSQDGTDALYEQYF. The CDR3 DNA is TGCGCCAGCAGCCAAGACGGGACGGACGCCTTATACGAGCAGTACTTC.

The rearrangement links TRBV27 to TRBJ1-2; tentatively, D is TRBD1 (6 bases). V gave up 4 bases and J gave up 6 bases, with 12 bases separating them. The CDR3 spans 13 residues. The germline V gene has CDR1 MNHEY and CDR2 SMNVEV (reference sequence). The CDR3: CASSWVGGDGYTF. The DNA for the CDR3 is TGTGCCAGCAGTTGGGTGGGGGGCGATGGCTACACCTTC.

The rearrangement links TRBV6-5 to TRBJ2-7, with D perhaps TRBD2 (5 bases). Germline values: CDR1 MNHEY, CDR2 SVGAGI. The V and J ends lost 7 bases and 0 bases respectively, with 13 bases between them. There are 14 residues in the CDR3. CDR3 DNA: TGTGCCAGCAACCAGCGGCAAGACTCCTACGAGCAGTACTTC. Protein product: CASNQRQDSYEQYF.

The chain joins TRBV19 to TRBJ1-1; D is perhaps TRBD1 (5 bases). Trimming took 9 bases from V and 5 from J, leaving 13 bases between them. Germline lookup yields CDR1 LNHDA and CDR2 SQIVND (reference sequence). The CDR3 is 12 residues long. The CDR3 protein is CASGHWGTEAFF. The CDR3 DNA sequence: TGTGCCAGCGGACATTGGGGAACTGAAGCTTTCTTT.

The rearrangement uses TRBV27 and TRBJ2-7, with a tentative D call TRBD2 (6 bases). There are 14 residues in the CDR3. The V and J ends lost 6 bases and 2 bases respectively, with 14 bases between them. CDR1 MNHEY and CDR2 SMNVEV come from the germline V gene (reference sequence). CDR3 coding DNA: TGTGCCAGCAGCGGTTCTAGCGTGACCTACGAGCAGTACTTC. Amino acid sequence: CASSGSSVTYEQYF.